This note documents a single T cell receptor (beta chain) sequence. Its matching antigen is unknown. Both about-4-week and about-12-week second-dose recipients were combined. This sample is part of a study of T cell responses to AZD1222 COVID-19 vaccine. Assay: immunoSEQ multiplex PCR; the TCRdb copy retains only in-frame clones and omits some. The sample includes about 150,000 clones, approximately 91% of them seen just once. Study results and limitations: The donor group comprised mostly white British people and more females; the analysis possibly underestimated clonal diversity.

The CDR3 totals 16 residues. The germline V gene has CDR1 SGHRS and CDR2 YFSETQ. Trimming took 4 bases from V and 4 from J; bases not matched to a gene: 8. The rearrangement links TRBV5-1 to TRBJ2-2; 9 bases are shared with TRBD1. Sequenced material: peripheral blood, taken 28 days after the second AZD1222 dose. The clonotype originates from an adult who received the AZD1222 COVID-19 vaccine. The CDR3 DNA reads TGCGCCAGCAGCATAACAGGGGGCTATTCCACCGGGGAGCTGTTTTTT. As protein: CASSITGGYSTGELFF.